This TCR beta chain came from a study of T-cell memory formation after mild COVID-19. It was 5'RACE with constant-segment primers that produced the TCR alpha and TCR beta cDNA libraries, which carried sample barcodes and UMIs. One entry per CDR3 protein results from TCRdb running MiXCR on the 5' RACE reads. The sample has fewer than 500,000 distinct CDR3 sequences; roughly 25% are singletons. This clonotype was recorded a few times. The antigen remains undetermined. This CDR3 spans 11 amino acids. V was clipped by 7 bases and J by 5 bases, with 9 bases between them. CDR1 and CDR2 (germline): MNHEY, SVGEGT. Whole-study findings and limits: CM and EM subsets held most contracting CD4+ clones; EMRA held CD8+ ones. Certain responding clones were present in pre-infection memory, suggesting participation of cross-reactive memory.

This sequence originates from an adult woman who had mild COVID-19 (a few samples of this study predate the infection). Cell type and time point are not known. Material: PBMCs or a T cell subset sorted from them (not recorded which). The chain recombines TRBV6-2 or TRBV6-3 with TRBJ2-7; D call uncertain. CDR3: CASKIFHEQYF. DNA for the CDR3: TGTGCCAGCAAAATATTCCACGAGCAGTACTTC.